The 24 T cell receptor beta chains below all came from one sample that was sequenced in a study of T-cell reconstitution after alpha-beta-depleted transplantation in children (TCRdb year 2016). The library came from PCR. The instrument was an Illumina HiSeq 2500. Molecular barcoding was employed in the preparation of TCR libraries, with unique molecular identifiers being used to normalize TCRbeta repertoire quantification. TCRdb ran its own pipeline on the public reads, namely fastp trimming at Q25 and MiXCR clone calling, and kept in-frame beta chains. Identical CDR3 protein sequences are pooled into one entry, listed with their most common genes and DNA. This sample lists 140,000 to 150,000 distinct CDR3 sequences; 8% to 10% were detected once. The ten largest clones add up to 15% to 20% of the sample. In the paper's terms, the treatment or condition label means: allogeneic hematopoietic cell transplantation with graft depleted of TCRalphabeta T cells and CD19 B cells.

The source was PBMCs, mostly from graft donor cells, collected 180 days after TCRalphabeta/CD19-depleted stem cell transplant. The receptors here all came from a female patient aged 2-15 years who had a stem cell transplant for congenital amegakaryocytic thrombocytopenia, so the T cells may come from the graft donor.

This clonotype was seen more than once but under ten times. This chain links TRBV7-9 with TRBJ2-1; no definite D call. With 4 bases removed from V and 3 bases from J, the gap between germline ends came to 4 bases. Germline CDR1 SEHNR, CDR2 FQNEAQ (reference sequence). CDR3 length: 12 amino acids. This CDR3 is CASSSYYNEQFF. The CDR3 DNA sequence: TGTGCCAGCAGCTCATACTACAATGAGCAGTTCTTC.

This clonotype occurred a few times. The chain joins TRBV20-1 to TRBJ1-1, with D tentatively TRBD1 (5 bases). Trimming removed 0 bases at V and 4 bases at J, with 15 bases between. The germline CDR1 and CDR2 sequences are DFQATT and SNEGSKA (reference sequence). The CDR3 sequence is 15 residues long. CDR3 sequence reads: CSARESGTLGTEAFF. CDR3 bases: TGCAGTGCTAGAGAATCAGGGACTTTGGGCACTGAAGCTTTCTTT.

In its sample, this clonotype was seen a few times. CDR3: CASSPGTSEETQYF. DNA for the CDR3: TGTGCCAGCAGCCCAGGGACTAGCGAAGAGACCCAGTACTTC. J is TRBJ2-5 and V is TRBV11-2; 10 nucleotides match TRBD2. V shed 5 bases and J 3 bases; nucleotides not matched to a gene: 3. Germline V gene lookup returns CDR1 SGHAT and CDR2 FQNNGV. The CDR3 sequence is 14 residues long. Full variable domain (rest looked up from reference TRBV11-2 and TRBJ2-5): EAGVAQSPRYKIIEKRQSVAFWCNPISGHATLYWYQQILGQGPKLLIQFQNNGVVDDSQLPKDRFSAERLKGVDSTLKIQPAKLEDSAVYLCASSPGTSEETQYFGPGTRLLVL.

In its sample, this clonotype was seen many times. The V gene is TRBV7-9, the J gene TRBJ2-5; weak D call: TRBD2 (6 bases). CDR1 SEHNR and CDR2 FQNEAQ come from the germline V gene (reference sequence). The CDR3 length is 13 residues. The ends were cut back, 7 bases at V and 1 base at J, with 10 bases in the middle. The CDR3 sequence is CASNDSGQETQYF. As DNA, the CDR3 is TGTGCCAGCAACGATAGCGGCCAAGAGACCCAGTACTTC.

CDR3 sequence (DNA): TGCGCCAGCAGCCAAGGAACTCTCGGGCCCACCGGGGAGCTGTTTTTT. This encodes CASSQGTLGPTGELFF. The rearrangement joins TRBV4-1 to TRBJ2-2; D unclear. Germline V CDR1 and CDR2: MGHRA, YSYEKL. Trimming removed 1 base at V and 4 bases at J, with 13 bases between. The CDR3 loop spans 16 amino acids.

Of note for this clonotype: A much larger clone is a single base away; this may be a read error. This rearrangement joins TRBV4-1 to TRBJ2-2; 8 nucleotides match TRBD2. Per germline, CDR1 MGHRA and CDR2 YSYEKL. This CDR3 is 16 amino acids long. The CDR3 DNA sequence: TGCGCCAGCAGCCCCCCGGGACTAGGCGTTACCGGGGCGCTGTTTTTT. This gives the protein CASSPPGLGVTGALFF.

This clonotype was seen many times. The V call is TRBV29-1, the J call TRBJ2-1, with a possible D match to TRBD2 (6 bases). This CDR3 has 18 residues. The V end was cut by 3 bases, the J end by 0 bases, with 21 bases between. Germline V gene sequence: CDR1 SQVTM, CDR2 ANQGSEA. Here the CDR3 reads CSVDPPGNSGSSYNEQFF. The DNA for the CDR3 is TGCAGCGTTGACCCACCAGGTAATAGCGGAAGCTCCTACAATGAGCAGTTCTTC.

In the case of this clonotype: This may be a read error, as it is one base from a much larger clone. V is TRBV6-2 or TRBV6-3 and J is TRBJ2-5, with D maybe TRBD1 (5 bases). V lost 5 bases, J lost 2 bases, and 15 bases lay in between. CDR3 length equals 15 residues. CDR1 is MNHEY and CDR2 is SVGEGT in the germline V gene. Here the CDR3 DNA reads TGTGCCAGCAGTAAAACCTGGACAAAACAAGAGACCCAGTACTTC. It specifies CASSKTWTKQETQYF.

This rearrangement joins TRBV12-3 or TRBV12-4 to TRBJ2-1; 7 bases match TRBD2. With 3 bases clipped from V and 9 bases from J, the junction kept 14 bases outside the gene matches. This CDR3 has 16 residues. The CDR3 DNA reads as TGTGCCAGCAGTTTGCCGTTCGAGCGGGGATTAGGTGAGCAGTTCTTC. Translated: CASSLPFERGLGEQFF.

The chain recombines TRBV5-1 with TRBJ2-6, with 7 bases matching TRBD1. The CDR3 loop spans 15 amino acids. CDR1 and CDR2 (germline): SGHRS, YFSETQ. After removal of 2 bases from V and 3 bases from J, the junction contained 2 bases not matched to a gene. The CDR3 is CASSLGGGGANVLTF. DNA for the CDR3: TGCGCCAGCAGCTTAGGGGGCGGTGGGGCCAACGTCCTGACTTTC.

As concerns this clonotype: A much larger clone differs from this one at a single base, so this may be a read error. The chain is built from TRBV28 and TRBJ1-1; D not resolved. Germline CDR1 reads MDHEN; CDR2 reads SYDVKM. This CDR3 comprises 14 residues. Trimming removed 6 bases from V and 5 bases from J, with 16 bases in between. The CDR3 bases are TGTGCCAGCAGGCCTCAGAGGGCTGTGACTGAAGCTTTCTTT. It specifies CASRPQRAVTEAFF.

The chain couples TRBV28 to TRBJ2-7; possible D gene TRBD2, 6 bases. The CDR3 runs to 15 residues. Germline CDR1 MDHEN, CDR2 SYDVKM. Trimming took 7 bases from V and 2 from J, leaving 18 bases between them. In DNA, the CDR3 is TGTGCCAGCACCAGCCGCGGGGCGCCTCCCTACGAGCAGTACTTC. Encoded protein: CASTSRGAPPYEQYF.

This clonotype was counted many times. The chain couples TRBV3-1 to TRBJ2-3; no definite D call. The CDR3 has 15 residues. V was cut by 4 bases and J by 2 bases, with 13 bases left in between. Germline CDR1 LGHDT, CDR2 YNNKEL (reference sequence). In DNA form, the CDR3 reads TGTGCCAGCAGCCCCGGTCCCTCAAACACAGATACGCAGTATTTT. Encoded protein: CASSPGPSNTDTQYF.

This clonotype appeared many times. The chain joins TRBV5-1 to TRBJ2-1; 13 bases are shared with TRBD2. Germline assignment: CDR1 SGHRS and CDR2 YFSETQ. V shed 4 bases, J shed 7 bases, and the junction held 11 bases outside the gene matches. CDR3 length: 17 residues. CDR3 protein: CASSLTGLAGKGNEQFF. In DNA, the CDR3 is TGCGCCAGCAGCCTAACGGGACTAGCGGGAAAGGGAAATGAGCAGTTCTTC.

The chain has TRBV11-1 and TRBJ2-7; maybe TRBD2 (5 bases). Germline CDR1 and CDR2: SGHAT and FQDESV (reference sequence). V was cut by 1 base and J by 2 bases, with 9 bases left in between. The length of the CDR3 is 14 residues. The CDR3 DNA follows: TGTGCCAGCAGCTTAGTAAACGGGGCCTACGAGCAGTACTTC. It yields the protein CASSLVNGAYEQYF.

This clonotype was counted at least ten times. The chain carries TRBV3-1 and TRBJ1-1; D remains unclear. Germline V lookup: CDR1 LGHDT, CDR2 YNNKEL (reference sequence). The CDR3 totals 17 residues. Deletions cut 2 bases from V and 1 base from J, with 17 bases between. The CDR3 DNA sequence: TGTGCCAGCAGCCAATTCCCCTCGAGGGTAGAGAACACTGAAGCTTTCTTT. Translating gives CASSQFPSRVENTEAFF.

The genes are TRBV30 and TRBJ2-3; 8 positions agree with TRBD1. The length of the CDR3 is 16 residues. Germline V gene sequence: CDR1 GTSNPN, CDR2 SVGIG (reference sequence). V lost 1 base to trimming and J lost 6 bases; unmatched junction nucleotides: 12. The CDR3 sequence is CAWSDRWQGARDTQYF. In DNA form, the CDR3 reads TGTGCCTGGAGTGACCGGTGGCAGGGGGCAAGGGATACGCAGTATTTT.

The rearrangement joins TRBV20-1 to TRBJ2-5, with 7 nucleotides matching TRBD1. The V gene's germline CDR1 is DFQATT and CDR2 SNEGSKA (reference sequence). The CDR3 is 15 amino acids. The V gene end was trimmed by 4 bases and the J gene end by 5 bases; junction bases not matched to a gene: 13. The CDR3 DNA follows: TGCAGTGCTAATAGGCCCACAGGGGATTCTGAGACCCAGTACTTC. Its protein product is CSANRPTGDSETQYF.

CDR3 sequence reads: CASSLGQGWETQYF. The CDR3 DNA sequence: TGCGCCAGCAGCTTGGGACAGGGTTGGGAGACCCAGTACTTC. The rearrangement links TRBV5-1 to TRBJ2-5; 7 bases agree with TRBD1. The CDR3 consists of 14 residues. Looked up from germline, CDR1 is SGHRS and CDR2 is YFSETQ. The V and J ends lost 0 bases and 5 bases, in that order; junction bases with no gene match: 4.

This clonotype was counted many times. The chain combines TRBV19 with TRBJ1-5; 7 bases are a match to TRBD1. Germline V gene data show CDR1 as LNHDA and CDR2 as SQIVND (reference sequence). Losses at the gene ends were 0 bases for V and 5 bases for J; bases not matched to a gene: 13. CDR3 length equals 18 residues. The CDR3 is CASSIDRWTGSWYQPQHF. CDR3 coding DNA: TGTGCCAGTAGTATAGATCGGTGGACAGGTTCTTGGTATCAGCCCCAGCATTTT.

This clonotype was seen only a few times. The chain's CDR3 is CASSEGQGGTEAFF. The CDR3 DNA follows: TGTGCCAGCAGTGAGGGACAGGGAGGCACTGAAGCTTTCTTT. The rearrangement uses TRBV12-3 or TRBV12-4 and TRBJ1-1; 9 bases agree with TRBD1. The CDR3 has 14 residues. The V gene end was trimmed by 5 bases and the J gene end by 4 bases; junction bases not matched to a gene: 5.

Ten or more counts support this clonotype. The chain couples TRBV5-1 to TRBJ2-5; D possibly corresponds to TRBD1 (8 bases). CDR1 SGHRS and CDR2 YFSETQ come from the germline V gene. V was pared by 4 bases and J by 3 bases, with 19 bases between. There are 16 residues in the CDR3. The CDR3 loop reads CASSMRGQGGEETQYF. Here the CDR3 DNA reads TGCGCCAGCAGCATGAGAGGACAGGGAGGGGAAGAGACCCAGTACTTC. Together with reference TRBV5-1 and TRBJ2-5, the CDR3 gives the full variable domain: KAGVTQTPRYLIKTRGQQVTLSCSPISGHRSVSWYQQTPGQGLQFLFEYFSETQRNKGNFPGRFSGRQFSNSRSEMNVSTLELGDSALYLCASSMRGQGGEETQYFGPGTRLLVL.

This chain joins TRBV6-5 and TRBJ1-2, with a possible D match to TRBD1 (6 bases). Trimming took off 6 bases at V and 6 bases at J, with 11 bases between the two ends. This CDR3 is built from 12 residues. Per the germline V gene, CDR1 is MNHEY and CDR2 is SVGAGI. The CDR3 coding sequence is TGTGCCAGCAGCCGGGGGGGGCATGGCTACACCTTC. This encodes CASSRGGHGYTF.

This clonotype has a count of ten or more. The chain couples TRBV2 to TRBJ1-4, with a tentative D call TRBD1 (5 bases). Trimming took off 1 base at V and 4 bases at J, with 10 bases between the two ends. This CDR3 region has 15 residues. The V gene's germline CDR1 is SNHLY and CDR2 FYNNEI. CDR3 bases: TGTGCCAGCAGTGAAGAGGGGATAATTAATGAAAAACTGTTTTTT. Its protein product is CASSEEGIINEKLFF.